Sequencing of this T cell receptor beta chain was carried out in a study of T-cell reconstitution after alpha-beta-depleted transplantation in children. This clonotype has ten or more counts. This CDR3 is built from 15 residues. V lost 0 bases to trimming and J lost 9 bases; unmatched junction nucleotides: 3. The germline V gene has CDR1 WNHNN and CDR2 SYGVQD (reference sequence). Unique molecular identifiers featured in how the TCRbeta library was prepared. MiXCR, applied by TCRdb to the PCR reads, yields one record per CDR3 protein. The data contain nearly 20,000 distinct CDR3 sequences, around 13% of them singletons.

The TCR comes from a female patient aged 2 to 10 who had a stem cell transplant for congenital amegakaryocytic thrombocytopenia, so the T cells may come from the graft donor. The chain is built from TRBV10-1 and TRBJ2-1; 12 positions agree with TRBD1. Sequencing was performed on PBMCs, mostly from graft donor cells, taken 60 days after TCRalphabeta/CD19-depleted stem cell transplant. Written as DNA, the CDR3 is TGCGCCAGCAGTGAGTCCGGGACAGGGGGCTTTGAGCAGTTCTTC. It translates to CASSESGTGGFEQFF.